This TCR beta chain was captured by sequencing in a study of T cell repertoires in cytomegalovirus infection. Study-level information: Well-studied HLA-B-restricted epitopes and recently identified HLA-C-restricted epitopes of CMV were both used in the study. Evidence of both CMV infection and a matching HLA type came from public TCR beta signatures. Study-wide results and caveats: CMV-specific HLA-C-restricted TCR beta clonotypes dominated the ex vivo response.

Germline CDR1 reads SGHAT; CDR2 reads FQDESV (reference sequence). Deletions cut 5 bases from V and 8 bases from J, with 16 bases between. The CDR3 extends over 14 amino acids. Note on this clonotype: The antigen is undetermined.

TCRdb analysed the reads with MiXCR anew, one entry per CDR3 protein. The data show 40,000 to 55,000 distinct CDR3 sequences, 20% seen once. This chain links TRBV11-1 with TRBJ2-1, with D possibly matching TRBD1 (5 bases). Sample: CD8+ T cells from cultured PBMCs, taken from culture after CMV antigen stimulation. This receptor was taken from a human donor in good health (CMV status not recorded). Some clones in this sample may be carry-over from other donors' samples. The CDR3 nucleotides read TGTGCCAGCAGCCCAGGGCGGCTAGGGGATGAGCAGTTCTTC. Translated: CASSPGRLGDEQFF.